The text below deals with one T cell receptor (beta chain). Under the authors' procedure: Amplifying reference gene primers gave estimates of nucleated cell counts. Data came from immunoSEQ multiplex PCR; TCRdb stores just in-frame clones and leaves some out. V and J calls and clone size are copied from that table; D and trimming were computed from the DNA. The sample consists of fewer than 100,000 clones, around 87% of them appearing once. In germline, CDR1 is LNHDA, CDR2 SQIVND (reference sequence). This CDR3 has 15 residues. The germline V and J ends were trimmed by 3 bases and 4 bases, with 15 bases remaining between them. The data belong to a study of blood T cell repertoires in COVID-19. The wider study: Specimens from acute and convalescent COVID-19 originated in the United States, Italy and Spain. T cells, B-cell-depleted T cells, or PBMCs supplied cDNA or gDNA.

Sequencing used peripheral blood. V and J are TRBV19 and TRBJ1-2, with D possibly being TRBD1 (6 bases). This TCR was recovered from a woman of 80 years or more with acute or convalescent COVID-19. The CDR3 protein is CASSIGGGGSYGYTF. The CDR3 nucleotides read TGTGCCAGTAGTATTGGGGGCGGCGGCTCCTATGGCTACACCTTC.